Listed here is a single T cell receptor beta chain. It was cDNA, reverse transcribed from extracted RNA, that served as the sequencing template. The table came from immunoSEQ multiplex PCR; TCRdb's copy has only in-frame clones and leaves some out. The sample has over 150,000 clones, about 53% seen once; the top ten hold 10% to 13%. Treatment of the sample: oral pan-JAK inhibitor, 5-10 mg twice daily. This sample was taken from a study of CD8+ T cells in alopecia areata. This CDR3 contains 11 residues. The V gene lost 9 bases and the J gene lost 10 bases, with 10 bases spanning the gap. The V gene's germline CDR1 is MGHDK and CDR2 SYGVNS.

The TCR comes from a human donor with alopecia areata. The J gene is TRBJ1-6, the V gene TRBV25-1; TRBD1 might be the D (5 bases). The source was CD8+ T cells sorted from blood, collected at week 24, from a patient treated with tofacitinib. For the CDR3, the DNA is TGTGCCAGTGGGGAGGGGTCACCCCTCCACTTT. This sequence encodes CASGEGSPLHF.